This T cell receptor beta chain was sequenced for a study of regulatory T cells in long-lasting Graves disease. The authors built TCR beta libraries using iRepertoire HTBI primers and Arm-PCR of CDR3 regions. TCRdb itself ran the multiplex PCR reads through MiXCR, one entry per CDR3 protein. Of 500,000 to 800,000 distinct CDR3 sequences listed, about 32% are singletons. Time point specified: persistent/refractory GD, antithyroid drugs over 5 years with positive TRAb. Scientists built the TCR library using RNA that was extracted from PBMCs. EDTA tubes received approximately 8.4 milliliters of collected peripheral blood. Whole-study results and caveats: Researchers examined only peripheral blood and not thyroid tissue. Persistent Graves' disease cases displayed lower TCR diversity than newly diagnosed ones. The study found persistent patients shared more public clonotypes (about 3,000) than new patients (over 900).

Of note for this clonotype: What it recognizes is unknown.

Per germline, CDR1 MNHEY and CDR2 SVGEGT. The CDR3 runs 15 residues. The ends lost 6 bases at V and 5 bases at J; junction bases unmatched: 10. This sequence was found in a female donor with Graves disease. The V gene is TRBV6-2 or TRBV6-3, the J gene TRBJ1-5, with TRBD1 matching over 7 bases. The material sequenced was peripheral blood mononuclear cells (PBMCs), taken when the disease was refractory, from a patient treated with antithyroid drugs. This chain's CDR3 is CASRKPGGGDQPQHF. In DNA form, the CDR3 reads TGTGCCAGCAGGAAACCAGGGGGTGGGGATCAGCCCCAGCATTTT.